This entry lists 10 T cell receptor beta chains sequenced from one sample in a study of T cells after yellow fever vaccination. TCRdb processed the 5' RACE reads anew with MiXCR; each CDR3 protein has one entry. The table has 55,000 or so distinct CDR3 sequences, more than 6.5% seen once. This specimen was CD8+ T cells not binding an NS4B(214-222) dextramer, sorted from PBMCs, taken about 49 days after the first yellow fever vaccination. These receptors originate from a man aged 18 to 30 who received the YFV17D yellow fever vaccine.

V gene TRBV11-3 combines with J gene TRBJ2-2; possibly TRBD1 or TRBD2 for D (5 bases each). Trimming left V 5 bases short and J 7 bases short, with 17 bases between. The CDR3 sequence is 15 residues long. Per germline, CDR1 SGHNT and CDR2 YENEEA. CDR3 bases: TGTGCCAGCAGCCTAACCGGGACCCCAGACGGGGAGCTGTTTTTT. This encodes CASSLTGTPDGELFF.

This clonotype has a handful of counts. The rearrangement links TRBV20-1 to TRBJ2-5; D gene ambiguous. Trimming stripped 6 bases from V and 5 bases from J, with 10 bases between. The CDR3 runs to 11 residues. Germline V gene data show CDR1 as DFQATT and CDR2 as SNEGSKA (reference sequence). Here the CDR3 DNA reads TGCAGTGCCCGATGGGTGGAGACCCAGTACTTC. This sequence encodes CSARWVETQYF.

This clonotype has at least ten counts. The chain combines TRBV4-3 with TRBJ2-1; 9 nucleotides align to TRBD1. V shed 3 bases and J 6 bases; nucleotides not matched to a gene: 12. From germline, CDR1 is LGHNA and CDR2 YSLEER. This CDR3 has 17 amino acids. CDR3 coding DNA: TGCGCCAGCAGCCAGCTTAATACAGGGGGCGTTCTCAATGAGCAGTTCTTC. It specifies CASSQLNTGGVLNEQFF.

This clonotype has a handful of counts. V usage is TRBV7-2 and J usage is TRBJ2-2; D possibly corresponds to TRBD1 (5 bases). The germline V and J ends were trimmed by 5 bases and 1 base, with 14 bases remaining between them. The germline gives CDR1 SGHTA, CDR2 FQGNSA. The CDR3 covers 16 residues. The CDR3 sequence is CASSGDSERNTGELFF. DNA of the CDR3: TGTGCCAGCAGCGGAGACAGTGAACGGAACACCGGGGAGCTGTTTTTT.

This clonotype ranks as medium-sized. The chain uses TRBV13 and TRBJ2-1; weak D call: TRBD1 (6 bases). The CDR3 spans 13 residues. Trimming left V 5 bases short and J 11 bases short, with 16 bases between. Germline assignment: CDR1 PRHDT and CDR2 FYEKMQ (reference sequence). This chain's CDR3 is CASSLQEDRKQFF. The CDR3 region has the DNA TGTGCCAGCAGCCTCCAAGAAGACAGGAAGCAGTTCTTC.

The chain couples TRBV19 to TRBJ2-3; D may be TRBD2 (6 bases). The CDR3 is 14 amino acids. Per the germline V gene, CDR1 is LNHDA and CDR2 is SQIVND (reference sequence). V was cut by 1 base and J by 1 base, with 6 bases left in between. The DNA for the CDR3 is TGTGCCAGTAGTATAGCGGGGGGCACAGATACGCAGTATTTT. Protein sequence: CASSIAGGTDTQYF.

This clonotype was picked up a small number of times. The chain couples TRBV4-1 to TRBJ2-2, with a weak D call TRBD1 (6 bases). V lost 1 base and J 0 bases, leaving 9 bases between the germline ends. The CDR3 length is 16 residues. Germline CDR1 reads MGHRA; CDR2 reads YSYEKL. This chain's CDR3 is CASSQAGTSNTGELFF. For the CDR3, the DNA is TGCGCCAGCAGCCAAGCCGGGACATCGAACACCGGGGAGCTGTTTTTT.

This clonotype appeared many times. The V call is TRBV11-2, the J call TRBJ2-5; possible D gene TRBD2, 6 bases. With 0 bases removed from V and 4 bases from J, the gap between germline ends came to 9 bases. This CDR3 is 14 amino acids long. CDR1 and CDR2 from the germline V gene are SGHAT and FQNNGV. CDR3 amino acids: CASSLDGGIETQYF. The CDR3 DNA sequence: TGTGCCAGCAGCTTAGATGGGGGGATAGAGACCCAGTACTTC.

The rearrangement uses TRBV4-3 and TRBJ1-1; 9 bases align to TRBD1. This CDR3 contains 17 residues. Trimming cost V 5 bases and J 0 bases; bases outside gene matches: 10. Germline V CDR1 and CDR2: LGHNA, YSLEER. CDR3 loop: CASSTWTGDDMNTEAFF. CDR3 bases: TGCGCCAGCAGCACATGGACAGGGGACGACATGAACACTGAAGCTTTCTTT.

This chain joins TRBV7-6 and TRBJ2-1, with 8 positions matching TRBD2. This CDR3 has 16 amino acids. V lost 5 bases, J lost 1 base, and 7 bases stayed unmatched. Germline lookup yields CDR1 SGHVS and CDR2 FNYEAQ. This CDR3 reads CASSTGGGNSYNEQFF. CDR3 nucleotides: TGTGCCAGCAGCACCGGGGGGGGAAATTCCTACAATGAGCAGTTCTTC.